This T cell receptor (beta chain) was documented in a study of blood T cell repertoires in COVID-19. Background on the study: Cohort 3 recovered donors had two negative PCRs, clearance, or symptom resolution. Both acute and convalescent COVID-19 samples were obtained from the United States, Italy and Spain.

This CDR3 spans 16 amino acids. Germline V CDR1 and CDR2: SGHTA, FQGNSA. After removal of 1 base from V and 4 bases from J, the junction contained 4 bases not matched to a gene. TCRdb keeps only in-frame clones here, not all; method: immunoSEQ multiplex PCR. The sample lists roughly 200,000 clones, about nine tenths occurring once. The chain carries TRBV7-2 and TRBJ1-4; 9 positions match TRBD1. The source of this sequence is a woman aged 50 to 60 in a cohort exposed to, infected with or recovered from COVID-19 (not recorded which). The material sequenced was PBMCs or T cells enriched from blood (not recorded which). The CDR3 DNA sequence: TGTGCCAGCAGCTTAGATGGGACAGGGCTTAATGAAAAACTGTTTTTT. Encoded protein: CASSLDGTGLNEKLFF.